The rows below give T cell receptor beta chains drawn from one sample of a study of cytotoxic CD8 clonotypes in ibrutinib-treated CLL. Assay used: immunoSEQ multiplex PCR; TCRdb lists only in-frame clones, some missing. The sample lists a few hundred thousand clones; around four fifths were seen once. Here the sequenced sample was PBMCs, taken before ibrutinib treatment. The receptors here all came from a human donor with chronic lymphocytic leukemia. Each CDR3 is given with its conserved first and last residue. D genes are given only for firm matches. Not all rows give a size; the values are once, few, many and, for expanded clones, a class.

cdr3_aa cdr3_nt cdr3_length clone_size j_call v_call d_call
CASSIADTGELFF TGTGCCAGCAGTATAGCGGACACCGGGGAGCTGTTTTTT 13 few TRBJ2-2 TRBV6-5 -
CASSLGTGGGQPQHF TGTGCCAGCAGCTTAGGGACAGGGGGAGGTCAGCCCCAGCATTTT 15 - TRBJ1-5 TRBV7-8 TRBD1
CASSLDSGNTIYF TGTGCCAGCAGCCTTGACTCTGGAAACACCATATATTTT 13 - TRBJ1-3 TRBV13 -
CAISGRADRYSYEQYF TGTGCCATCAGTGGCCGGGCCGACAGGTACTCCTACGAGCAGTACTTC 16 - TRBJ2-7 TRBV10-3 -
CASSREPYNEQFF TGTGCCAGCAGTCGGGAGCCCTACAATGAGCAGTTCTTC 13 - TRBJ2-1 TRBV6-4 -
CASRDWTGVNTIYF TGCGCCAGCAGGGACTGGACAGGGGTAAACACCATATATTTT 14 few TRBJ1-3 TRBV10-1 TRBD1
CASSSDLGVDTQYF TGTGCCAGCAGCTCCGATCTCGGGGTTGATACGCAGTATTTT 14 - TRBJ2-3 TRBV5-6 -
CASTASPGRGYTF TGTGCCAGCACCGCATCCCCGGGACGTGGCTACACCTTC 13 few TRBJ1-2 TRBV6-5 -
CASSPPRLSGANVLTF TGTGCCAGCTCACCACCCCGGTTGTCTGGGGCCAACGTCCTGACTTTC 16 - TRBJ2-6 TRBV18 -
CASRALLAGANQETQYF TGTGCCAGCAGGGCCCTCCTAGCGGGAGCAAACCAAGAGACCCAGTACTTC 17 once TRBJ2-5 TRBV2 TRBD2
CASSPWPETQYF TGTGCCAGCAGCCCTTGGCCGGAGACCCAGTACTTC 12 - TRBJ2-5 TRBV5-4 -
CASSQSGKQGKNTGELFF TGTGCCAGTAGTCAATCTGGGAAACAGGGAAAGAACACCGGGGAGCTGTTTTTT 18 - TRBJ2-2 TRBV19 -
CASSSTGEANVLTF TGTGCCAGCAGTTCCACAGGGGAGGCCAACGTCCTGACTTTC 14 few TRBJ2-6 TRBV27 TRBD1
CASLGLANTGELFF TGTGCCAGCCTGGGACTAGCGAACACCGGGGAGCTGTTTTTT 14 - TRBJ2-2 TRBV25-1 TRBD2
CASSLGLHTQYF TGTGCCAGCAGCTTAGGTCTTCATACGCAGTATTTT 12 - TRBJ2-3 TRBV7-6 -
CASSLVPGQGSEQYF TGTGCTAGCAGCTTAGTCCCGGGACAGGGGAGCGAGCAGTACTTC 15 - TRBJ2-7 TRBV7-7 TRBD1
CASSLADTMNTEAFF TGTGCCAGCAGCTTAGCCGACACCATGAACACTGAAGCTTTCTTT 15 once TRBJ1-1 TRBV7-2 -
CARSGRGLNQPQHF TGTGCCAGGTCTGGCAGGGGGCTAAATCAGCCCCAGCATTTT 14 - TRBJ1-5 TRBV21-1 -
CASSDQGQGGETQYF TGCGCCAGCAGCGACCAGGGACAGGGTGGGGAGACCCAGTACTTC 15 - TRBJ2-5 TRBV5-1 TRBD1
CASSEYRNTGELFF TGCGCCAGCAGCGAGTACAGGAACACCGGGGAGCTGTTTTTT 14 few TRBJ2-2 TRBV5-1 -
CSVELSGQNTEAFF TGCAGCGTTGAACTATCGGGACAGAACACTGAAGCTTTCTTT 14 - TRBJ1-1 TRBV29-1 -
CASSSGLAGPTDTQYF TGTGCCAGCAGTTCGGGACTAGCGGGCCCCACAGATACGCAGTATTTT 16 once TRBJ2-3 TRBV6-5 TRBD2
CASSLAGQNTEAFF TGTGCCAGCAGCTTGGCCGGACAGAACACTGAAGCTTTCTTT 14 - TRBJ1-1 TRBV5-6 -
CSARGGQAFF TGCAGTGCAAGAGGGGGCCAAGCTTTCTTT 10 - TRBJ1-1 TRBV20-1 TRBD1
CASSQREPRLFF TGTGCCAGCAGCCAACGGGAGCCGAGGCTGTTTTTT 12 - TRBJ1-4 TRBV4-2 -
CASSSPGQGTETQYF TGTGCCAGCAGCAGCCCGGGACAGGGTACGGAGACCCAGTACTTC 15 - TRBJ2-5 TRBV5-4 TRBD1
CASSTHSLGEQYF TGTGCCAGTAGTACTCATTCGTTAGGCGAGCAGTACTTC 13 - TRBJ2-7 TRBV19 -
CASSLAGKGETQYF TGCGCCAGCAGCTTGGCCGGGAAGGGAGAGACCCAGTACTTC 14 - TRBJ2-5 TRBV5-1 -
CASSPRSGETQYF TGTGCCAGCAGTCCCCGATCCGGAGAGACGCAGTATTTT 13 - TRBJ2-3 TRBV6-5 -
CAIKEGGYNEQFF TGTGCCATCAAGGAGGGAGGTTACAATGAGCAGTTCTTC 13 - TRBJ2-1 TRBV10-3 -
CASSIEPGDTIYF TGTGCCAGTAGTATCGAACCAGGGGACACCATATATTTT 13 few TRBJ1-3 TRBV19 -
CAWSLGLNTEAFF TGTGCCTGGAGTTTGGGGTTGAACACTGAAGCTTTCTTT 13 - TRBJ1-1 TRBV30 -
CSVEPRLAEETQYF TGCAGCGTTGAGCCAAGGCTAGCGGAAGAGACCCAGTACTTC 14 once TRBJ2-5 TRBV29-1 TRBD2
CASSLDRPAEGGYTF TGTGCCAGCAGCTTAGACAGGCCGGCGGAGGGGGGCTACACCTTC 15 - TRBJ1-2 TRBV7-9 -
CASSLVSALNTEAFF TGTGCCAGCAGCTTAGTCTCAGCCTTGAACACTGAAGCTTTCTTT 15 - TRBJ1-1 TRBV7-8 -
CASSLAAGTNIQYF TGTGCCAGCAGCTTAGCGGCCGGGACCAACATTCAGTACTTC 14 few TRBJ2-4 TRBV11-2 -
CASSFTGSEQFF TGCGCCAGCAGCTTCACCGGGAGTGAGCAGTTCTTC 12 - TRBJ2-1 TRBV5-1 -
CSARVLYEQYF TGCAGTGCTAGAGTGTTGTACGAGCAGTACTTC 11 - TRBJ2-7 TRBV20-1 -
CAIGTSGAFSYEQYF TGTGCCATCGGGACTAGCGGGGCCTTTTCCTACGAGCAGTACTTC 15 - TRBJ2-7 TRBV10-3 TRBD2
CASSLEGTSGQDTQYF TGTGCCAGCAGCTTGGAGGGGACTAGCGGCCAAGATACGCAGTATTTT 16 - TRBJ2-3 TRBV5-4 TRBD2
CAGTAGANNEQFF TGTGCCGGGACAGCGGGAGCTAACAATGAGCAGTTCTTC 13 - TRBJ2-1 TRBV30 -
CASSSTALQETQYF TGTGCCAGCAGTTCTACGGCCCTTCAAGAGACCCAGTACTTC 14 - TRBJ2-5 TRBV28 -
CAARRGVLSYEQYF TGTGCCGCTAGAAGGGGGGTGCTCTCCTACGAGCAGTACTTC 14 - TRBJ2-7 TRBV6-5 -
CASSVAGTGNYGYTF TGTGCCAGCAGCGTTGCCGGGACAGGGAATTATGGCTACACCTTC 15 - TRBJ1-2 TRBV9 TRBD1
CASSQVGGWYEKLFF TGTGCCAGCAGCCAAGTTGGCGGGTGGTATGAAAAACTGTTTTTT 15 - TRBJ1-4 TRBV14 -
CASSYGQGTGRGYTF TGTGCCAGCAGTTACGGACAGGGAACGGGTCGGGGCTACACCTTC 15 - TRBJ1-2 TRBV6-5 TRBD1
CASSLGSGSYNEQFF TGTGCCAGCAGTTTGGGTAGCGGGAGCTACAATGAGCAGTTCTTC 15 - TRBJ2-1 TRBV28 TRBD2